This TCR delta chain was documented in a study of Vδ1+ human thymocytes. Extracted RNA was reverse transcribed into cDNA. Multiplex PCR used pooled V-gene forward primers and a constant-region reverse primer to amplify CDR3s. TCRdb repeated clone calling on the multiplex PCR reads with CATT. The sample holds more than 50,000 delta-chain clones, less than 20% seen once. The study's findings and limits: Bulk repertoire data may be misinterpreted because of unexpected Vdelta2 sequences. Despite high sort purity, approximately 21% of thymic T cell receptor delta sequences were Vdelta2. Thymic TRG and TRD repertoires appeared highly polyclonal.

Of note for this clone: What it binds is not known.

The V gene's germline CDR1 is TSWWSYY and CDR2 QGS. This CDR3 is 15 amino acids long. The V end lost 2 bases, the J end lost 3 bases, and 13 bases lay between the germline ends. Sequencing was carried out using Vdelta1+ gamma-delta thymocytes from the thymus. Subset meaning: FACS-sorted CD3+ TCRalphabeta- TCRVdelta1+ TCRVdelta2- thymocytes. This sequence originates from a boy less than two years old who had congenital heart surgery. The chain recombines TRDV1 with TRDJ1, with no clear D. This chain's CDR3 is CALGEVPANSDKLIF. CDR3 coding DNA: TGTGCTCTTGGGGAAGTACCCGCTAACTCCGATAAACTCATCTTT.